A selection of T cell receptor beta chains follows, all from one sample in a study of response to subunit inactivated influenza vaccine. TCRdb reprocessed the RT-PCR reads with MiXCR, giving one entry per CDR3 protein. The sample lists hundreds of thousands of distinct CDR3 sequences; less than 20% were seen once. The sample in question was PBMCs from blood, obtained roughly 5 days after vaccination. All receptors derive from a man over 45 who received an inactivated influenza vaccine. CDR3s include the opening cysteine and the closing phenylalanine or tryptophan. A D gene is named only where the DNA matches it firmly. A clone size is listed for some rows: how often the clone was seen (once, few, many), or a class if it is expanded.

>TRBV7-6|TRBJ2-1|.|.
TGTGCCAGCAGCTTAGCGGCTAGCCCATACAATGAGCAGTTCTTC
CASSLAASPYNEQFF
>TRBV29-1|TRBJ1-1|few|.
TGCAGCGTTAAGGACTTGAACACTGAAGCTTTCTTT
CSVKDLNTEAFF
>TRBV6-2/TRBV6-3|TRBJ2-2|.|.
TGTGCCACCGCGTGGGGGCGGAACACCGGGGAGCTGTTTTTT
CATAWGRNTGELFF
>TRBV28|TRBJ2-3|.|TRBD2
TGTGCCAGCAGCTTTGCTGGCGGGGGGTTGGATACGCAGTATTTT
CASSFAGGGLDTQYF
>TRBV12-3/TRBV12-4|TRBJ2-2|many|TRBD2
TGTGCCAGCAGTTTGGAAGCGGGAGCCGGGGAGCTGTTTTTT
CASSLEAGAGELFF
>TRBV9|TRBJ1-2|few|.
TGTGCCAGCAGCGTAGGAGATGGCTACACCTTC
CASSVGDGYTF
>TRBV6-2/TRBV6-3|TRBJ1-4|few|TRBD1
TGTGCCAGCAGTCACAGTCCCGGGACAGGGATCGGCGAAAAACTGTTTTTT
CASSHSPGTGIGEKLFF
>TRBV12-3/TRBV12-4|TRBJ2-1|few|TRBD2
TGTGCCAGCAGTTTATCTAGCGGGAGCAATGAGCAGTTCTTC
CASSLSSGSNEQFF
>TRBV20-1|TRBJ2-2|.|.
TGCAGTGCTATTAACTCCCTTTACCCCGGGGAGCTGTTTTTT
CSAINSLYPGELFF
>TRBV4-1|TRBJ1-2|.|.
TGCGCCAGCAGCCAAGATGTGGCCGGAAGTCCCCATGGCTACACCTTC
CASSQDVAGSPHGYTF
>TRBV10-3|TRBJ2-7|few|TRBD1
TGTGCCATCAGTGACCCCGGGACAGGGTCCTACGAGCAGTACTTC
CAISDPGTGSYEQYF
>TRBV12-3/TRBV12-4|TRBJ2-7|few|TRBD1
TGTGCCAGCAGCCCCGGGACAGGGGCGTACTTC
CASSPGTGAYF
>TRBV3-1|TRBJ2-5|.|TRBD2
TGTGCCAGCAGCTTAGGACTAGCGGGGGGGACAAAAGAGACCCAGTACTTC
CASSLGLAGGTKETQYF